The 14 T cell receptor beta chains in this list originate from one sample, sequenced in a study of T cells in Graves' hyperthyroidism and ophthalmopathy. RNA transcripts were the template for amplifying TCR beta CDR3 regions. The primer set for the first-round RT-PCR of the TCR CDR3 was HTBI. TCRdb reanalysed the multiplex PCR reads using MiXCR and keeps one entry per CDR3 protein. The sample consists of under 550,000 distinct CDR3 sequences, roughly 15% of them appearing once. What was sequenced was blood. Source of these receptors: a woman aged 18-30 years with Graves' hyperthyroidism.

This clonotype has at least ten counts. This chain uses TRBV7-9 with TRBJ2-7, with TRBD1 matching over 10 bases. The CDR3 covers 14 residues. Trimming took 7 bases from V and 7 from J; bases not matched to a gene: 10. The germline V gene encodes CDR1 SEHNR and CDR2 FQNEAQ (reference sequence). DNA for the CDR3: TGTGCCAGCACCGAAGGACAGGGGGAAGGGGAGCAGTACTTC. Translated: CASTEGQGEGEQYF.

This clonotype was observed a few times. The CDR3 here is CASSLRTSGTTGREQYF. The CDR3 DNA sequence: TGTGCCAGCAGCTTACGGACTAGCGGGACCACGGGCCGCGAGCAGTACTTC. The V and J genes are TRBV13 and TRBJ2-7; 12 positions agree with TRBD2. CDR1 and CDR2 from the germline V gene are PRHDT and FYEKMQ (reference sequence). The CDR3 sequence is 17 residues long. V shed 2 bases and J 6 bases; nucleotides not matched to a gene: 11.

This clonotype was counted ten times or more. The rearrangement links TRBV6-1 to TRBJ1-2; no reliable D call. Germline V gene sequence: CDR1 MNHNS, CDR2 SASEGT. The V and J ends lost 2 bases and 8 bases respectively, with 12 bases between them. The CDR3 runs to 13 residues. For the CDR3, the DNA is TGTGCCAGCAGTGAAAAGCTTACCCAGGGCTACACCTTC. It codes for CASSEKLTQGYTF.

The J gene is TRBJ1-1, the V gene TRBV29-1, with D maybe TRBD1 (5 bases). CDR3 length equals 13 residues. V lost 4 bases and J lost 1, with 10 bases in between. CDR1 and CDR2 from the germline V gene are SQVTM and ANQGSEA. DNA for the CDR3: TGCAGCGTTGGGGACGGCCGGAACACTGAAGCTTTCTTT. This translates into CSVGDGRNTEAFF.

Ten or more counts support this clonotype. The rearrangement uses TRBV30 and TRBJ1-2; no clear D gene. The V gene lost 3 bases and the J gene lost 2 bases, with 19 bases spanning the gap. The CDR3 totals 16 residues. Per the germline V gene, CDR1 is GTSNPN and CDR2 is SVGIG (reference sequence). The CDR3 coding sequence is TGTGCCTGGAGCACCCCGTTTCCGTCGAGGAACTATGGCTACACCTTC. Protein sequence: CAWSTPFPSRNYGYTF. The entire variable domain, with the rest obtained from reference TRBV30 and TRBJ1-2, is as follows: SQTIHQWPATLVQPVGSPLSLECTVEGTSNPNLYWYRQAAGRGLQLLFYSVGIGQISSEVPQNLSASRPQDRQFILSSKKLLLSDSGFYLCAWSTPFPSRNYGYTFGSGTRLTVV.

This clonotype was recorded a few times. The V call is TRBV14, the J call TRBJ2-7; D remains ambiguous. CDR1 and CDR2 (germline): SGHDN, FVKESK. The CDR3 runs 15 residues. The germline V and J ends were trimmed by 0 bases and 5 bases, with 14 bases remaining between them. The CDR3 DNA sequence: TGTGCCAGCAGCCAAGATGGAGAGAGTGTCCACGAGCAGTACTTC. This sequence encodes CASSQDGESVHEQYF.

This clonotype was observed at least ten times. The chain uses TRBV20-1 and TRBJ2-1; 8 nucleotides agree with TRBD2. This CDR3 region has 15 residues. In germline, CDR1 is DFQATT, CDR2 SNEGSKA (reference sequence). V lost 3 bases, J lost 7 bases, and 11 bases stayed unmatched. Here the CDR3 reads CSASRIAGSGNEQFF. The CDR3, as DNA: TGCAGTGCTAGCCGGATAGCGGGATCGGGGAATGAGCAGTTCTTC.

This clonotype has ten or more counts. CDR3 sequence: CASSLRLEAFETQYF. DNA of the CDR3: TGTGCCAGCAGCTTAAGGTTAGAGGCTTTCGAGACCCAGTACTTC. The chain combines TRBV7-6 with TRBJ2-5, with D unresolved. Germline-derived CDR1 and CDR2 are SGHVS and FNYEAQ. V lost 2 bases, J lost 5 bases, and 15 bases lay in between. This CDR3 region has 15 residues. Drawing the rest from reference TRBV7-6 and TRBJ2-5, the complete variable domain is GAGVSQSPRYKVTKRGQDVALRCDPISGHVSLYWYRQALGQGPEFLTYFNYEAQQDKSGLPNDRFSAERPEGSISTLTIQRTEQRDSAMYRCASSLRLEAFETQYFGPGTRLLVL.

This clonotype was seen at least ten times. The chain couples TRBV20-1 to TRBJ2-1, with 13 bases fitting TRBD2. Germline V gene sequence: CDR1 DFQATT, CDR2 SNEGSKA (reference sequence). The CDR3 runs to 17 residues. Trimming at V came to 5 bases and at J to 0 bases, leaving 7 bases not matched to a gene. CDR3 sequence: CSAEGLAGTSSYNEQFF. As DNA, the CDR3 is TGCAGTGCTGAGGGACTAGCGGGAACTAGCTCCTACAATGAGCAGTTCTTC.

Ten or more counts support this clonotype. This chain uses TRBV3-1 with TRBJ2-7; D could derive from TRBD1 or TRBD2 (5 bases each). Between the trimmed V and J ends, which lost 5 bases and 7 bases, there was a span of 15 bases. The CDR3 length is 13 residues. Germline CDR1 reads LGHDT; CDR2 reads YNNKEL (reference sequence). CDR3 residues: CASSTRAGSEQYF. In DNA form, the CDR3 reads TGTGCCAGCAGCACCCGAGCAGGGAGTGAGCAGTACTTC.

This clonotype was counted at least ten times. V usage is TRBV15 and J usage is TRBJ2-1; TRBD1 matches at 7 bases. V was clipped by 3 bases and J by 5 bases; unmatched bases: 7. Looked up from germline, CDR1 is LNHNV and CDR2 is YYDKDF (reference sequence). The CDR3 totals 15 residues. CDR3 DNA sequence: TGTGCCACCAGCAGCAGAACAGGGGCGGACAATGAGCAGTTCTTC. This sequence encodes CATSSRTGADNEQFF.

This clonotype occurred many times. CDR3 in DNA: TGCAGTGCTCAGGTGGGGGGGAGGGCCACCGAGCAGTACTTC. Amino acid sequence: CSAQVGGRATEQYF. V is TRBV20-1 and J is TRBJ2-7, with 7 bases fitting TRBD2. Germline V gives CDR1 DFQATT, CDR2 SNEGSKA (reference sequence). This CDR3 is 14 amino acids long. V lost 5 bases, J lost 6 bases, and 13 bases stayed unmatched.

This clonotype was seen many times. The rearrangement uses TRBV7-8 and TRBJ2-7; 7 nucleotides line up with TRBD1. Germline V lookup: CDR1 SGHVS, CDR2 FQNEAQ. The CDR3 is 14 amino acids. V trimming: 1 base; J trimming: 6 bases; junction bases outside the gene matches: 6. The CDR3 protein is CASSLGTGVGEQYF. The CDR3 coding sequence is TGTGCCAGCAGCTTAGGTACAGGGGTAGGCGAGCAGTACTTC.

In this sample, this clonotype turned up many times. The chain joins TRBV12-3 or TRBV12-4 to TRBJ2-7, with TRBD1 as a possible D gene (6 bases). CDR3 length: 12 amino acids. Trimming shortened V by 5 bases and J by 5 bases, and 10 bases separated the two germline ends. CDR3 coding DNA: TGTGCCAGCAGTACACAGGGCCACGAGCAGTACTTC. It specifies CASSTQGHEQYF.